A selection of T cell receptor beta chains follows, all from one sample in a study of cytomegalovirus exposure and HLA in healthy donors. Using immunoSEQ multiplex PCR, the repertoire was profiled, and TCRdb retains in-frame clones only, with some absent. The data contain some 150,000 clones, roughly 10% of them singletons. The sample consisted of PBMCs. The receptors shown here come from a male donor in good health and CMV-seronegative. Both conserved end residues are part of each CDR3. Each record gives: J gene, D gene, clone size, CDR3 length, V gene, CDR3 protein, CDR3 DNA. A D gene is named only where the DNA matches it firmly. Clone size is shown for a subset of rows, as once, few, many or a class of expanded clone.

j_gene: TRBJ2-1; d_gene: .; abundance: .; len: 14; v_gene: TRBV27; CDR3aa: CASSQRRDFYEQFF; CDR3nt: TGTGCCAGCAGTCAGCGACGGGACTTTTATGAGCAGTTCTTC
j_gene: TRBJ1-4; d_gene: TRBD1; abundance: few; len: 15; v_gene: TRBV19; CDR3aa: CASSKPTGVAEKLFF; CDR3nt: TGTGCCAGTAGTAAACCGACAGGGGTCGCTGAAAAACTGTTTTTT
j_gene: TRBJ1-2; d_gene: .; abundance: few; len: 16; v_gene: TRBV6-1; CDR3aa: CASSEKEAGAGYGYTF; CDR3nt: TGTGCCAGCAGTGAAAAGGAGGCAGGGGCGGGCTATGGCTACACCTTC
j_gene: TRBJ1-3; d_gene: .; abundance: few; len: 10; v_gene: TRBV28; CDR3aa: CASHGNTIYF; CDR3nt: TGTGCCAGCCATGGAAACACCATATATTTT
j_gene: TRBJ2-3; d_gene: TRBD1; abundance: few; len: 16; v_gene: TRBV4-2; CDR3aa: CASSWPGTGATDTQYF; CDR3nt: TGTGCCAGCAGCTGGCCCGGGACAGGGGCCACAGATACGCAGTATTTT
j_gene: TRBJ1-2; d_gene: .; abundance: .; len: 14; v_gene: TRBV19; CDR3aa: CASSTWTVNYGYTF; CDR3nt: TGTGCCAGTAGTACGTGGACAGTTAACTATGGCTACACCTTC
j_gene: TRBJ1-3; d_gene: TRBD1; abundance: few; len: 14; v_gene: TRBV28; CDR3aa: CASKTGAEAHTIYF; CDR3nt: TGTGCCAGCAAGACAGGGGCTGAGGCACACACCATATATTTT
j_gene: TRBJ2-7; d_gene: .; abundance: few; len: 13; v_gene: TRBV6-6; CDR3aa: CASSYFPGYEQYF; CDR3nt: TGTGCCAGCAGTTACTTCCCCGGTTACGAGCAGTACTTC
j_gene: TRBJ2-2; d_gene: .; abundance: .; len: 16; v_gene: TRBV5-1; CDR3aa: CASSLASDYSAGELFF; CDR3nt: TGCGCCAGCAGCTTGGCTAGCGATTACAGTGCCGGGGAGCTGTTTTTT
j_gene: TRBJ1-2; d_gene: .; abundance: once; len: 15; v_gene: TRBV18; CDR3aa: CASSPQRTEMYGYTF; CDR3nt: TGTGCCAGCTCACCACAGAGGACAGAGATGTATGGCTACACCTTC
j_gene: TRBJ2-2; d_gene: TRBD2; abundance: few; len: 16; v_gene: TRBV9; CDR3aa: CASSAAGLVLTGELFF; CDR3nt: TGTGCCAGCAGCGCGGCCGGACTAGTACTGACCGGGGAGCTGTTTTTT
j_gene: TRBJ2-5; d_gene: .; abundance: .; len: 13; v_gene: TRBV18; CDR3aa: CASSPSSRETQYF; CDR3nt: TGTGCCAGCTCGCCCTCTAGTAGAGAGACCCAGTACTTC
j_gene: TRBJ1-5; d_gene: TRBD1; abundance: .; len: 13; v_gene: TRBV29-1; CDR3aa: CSVGTGGNQPQHF; CDR3nt: TGCAGCGTTGGGACAGGAGGCAATCAGCCCCAGCATTTT
j_gene: TRBJ2-1; d_gene: TRBD2; abundance: few; len: 16; v_gene: TRBV9; CDR3aa: CASSVGAGGTYNEQFF; CDR3nt: TGTGCCAGCAGCGTAGGAGCGGGGGGCACCTACAATGAGCAGTTCTTC
j_gene: TRBJ2-7; d_gene: TRBD2; abundance: .; len: 16; v_gene: TRBV27; CDR3aa: CASSLRTSGGYSEQYF; CDR3nt: TGTGCCAGCAGTTTAAGGACTAGCGGGGGGTACAGCGAGCAGTACTTC
j_gene: TRBJ2-1; d_gene: TRBD2; abundance: .; len: 18; v_gene: TRBV2; CDR3aa: CASSEEAPSSGSYNEQFF; CDR3nt: TGTGCCAGCAGTGAAGAAGCGCCTTCAAGCGGGAGCTACAATGAGCAGTTCTTC
j_gene: TRBJ1-6; d_gene: .; abundance: few; len: 15; v_gene: TRBV18; CDR3aa: CASSPGSSYNSPLHF; CDR3nt: TGTGCCAGCTCACCAGGGAGCTCCTATAATTCACCCCTCCACTTT
j_gene: TRBJ2-1; d_gene: TRBD1; abundance: few; len: 14; v_gene: TRBV30; CDR3aa: CAWTGQGNYNEQFF; CDR3nt: TGTGCCTGGACGGGACAGGGGAACTACAATGAGCAGTTCTTC
j_gene: TRBJ2-7; d_gene: .; abundance: .; len: 12; v_gene: TRBV2; CDR3aa: CASTQSSYEQYF; CDR3nt: TGTGCCAGCACACAGAGCTCCTACGAGCAGTACTTC
j_gene: TRBJ2-6; d_gene: .; abundance: few; len: 17; v_gene: TRBV5-6; CDR3aa: CASSLLGHFSGANVLTF; CDR3nt: TGTGCCAGCAGCCTCCTGGGACATTTCTCTGGGGCCAACGTCCTGACTTTC
j_gene: TRBJ1-1; d_gene: .; abundance: few; len: 13; v_gene: TRBV7-9; CDR3aa: CASSLGGGTEAFF; CDR3nt: TGTGCCAGCAGCTTAGGCGGGGGCACTGAAGCTTTCTTT
j_gene: TRBJ1-2; d_gene: TRBD1; abundance: few; len: 13; v_gene: TRBV2; CDR3aa: CASSRDSAYGYTF; CDR3nt: TGTGCCAGCAGCCGGGACAGCGCCTATGGCTACACCTTC
j_gene: TRBJ1-5; d_gene: .; abundance: .; len: 13; v_gene: TRBV7-3; CDR3aa: CASSDGGNMPQHF; CDR3nt: TGTGCCAGCAGCGACGGGGGGAATATGCCCCAGCATTTT
j_gene: TRBJ1-5; d_gene: .; abundance: .; len: 12; v_gene: TRBV19; CDR3aa: CASAFSNQPQHF; CDR3nt: TGTGCCAGCGCGTTTAGCAATCAGCCCCAGCATTTT
j_gene: TRBJ2-3; d_gene: TRBD2; abundance: .; len: 15; v_gene: TRBV6-6; CDR3aa: CASSYLQAGGDTQYF; CDR3nt: TGTGCCAGCAGTTACCTCCAGGCGGGGGGTGATACGCAGTATTTT
j_gene: TRBJ2-1; d_gene: TRBD1; abundance: few; len: 17; v_gene: TRBV28; CDR3aa: CASSLPRDRISYNEQFF; CDR3nt: TGTGCCAGCAGTTTACCCAGGGACAGGATCTCCTACAATGAGCAGTTCTTC
j_gene: TRBJ1-1; d_gene: .; abundance: .; len: 15; v_gene: TRBV19; CDR3aa: CASSLRGPGKTEAFF; CDR3nt: TGTGCCAGTAGTTTGCGGGGACCGGGGAAAACTGAAGCTTTCTTT
j_gene: TRBJ1-1; d_gene: .; abundance: few; len: 12; v_gene: TRBV6-6; CDR3aa: CASSYSGDRAFF; CDR3nt: TGTGCCAGCAGTTACTCAGGGGATCGAGCTTTCTTT
j_gene: TRBJ1-2; d_gene: .; abundance: few; len: 16; v_gene: TRBV6-5; CDR3aa: CASSYSRARDYYGYTF; CDR3nt: TGTGCCAGCAGTTACTCGAGAGCCAGGGACTACTATGGCTACACCTTC
j_gene: TRBJ2-7; d_gene: .; abundance: few; len: 14; v_gene: TRBV28; CDR3aa: CASSSTGLSYEQYF; CDR3nt: TGTGCCAGCAGTTCCACAGGTCTCTCCTACGAGCAGTACTTC
j_gene: TRBJ2-1; d_gene: TRBD2; abundance: .; len: 14; v_gene: TRBV28; CDR3aa: CASSFLAGINEQFF; CDR3nt: TGTGCCAGCAGTTTCCTAGCGGGAATTAATGAGCAGTTCTTC
j_gene: TRBJ1-2; d_gene: .; abundance: .; len: 13; v_gene: TRBV7-2; CDR3aa: CASSFEAFYGYTF; CDR3nt: TGTGCCAGCAGCTTCGAGGCCTTCTATGGCTACACCTTC
j_gene: TRBJ1-5; d_gene: .; abundance: .; len: 14; v_gene: TRBV4-3; CDR3aa: CASSQDGLYQPQHF; CDR3nt: TGCGCCAGCAGCCAAGATGGACTTTATCAGCCCCAGCATTTT
j_gene: TRBJ2-1; d_gene: TRBD1; abundance: few; len: 16; v_gene: TRBV4-3; CDR3aa: CASSQSQGASYNEQFF; CDR3nt: TGCGCCAGCAGCCAATCCCAGGGGGCATCCTACAATGAGCAGTTCTTC
j_gene: TRBJ1-4; d_gene: TRBD1; abundance: .; len: 18; v_gene: TRBV4-3; CDR3aa: CASSQEPSRQGANEKLFF; CDR3nt: TGCGCCAGCAGCCAAGAGCCCTCCCGACAGGGGGCTAATGAAAAACTGTTTTTT
j_gene: TRBJ2-5; d_gene: .; abundance: few; len: 14; v_gene: TRBV5-1; CDR3aa: CASSTVLLQETQYF; CDR3nt: TGCGCCAGCAGCACCGTCTTACTTCAAGAGACCCAGTACTTC
j_gene: TRBJ1-4; d_gene: TRBD1; abundance: few; len: 14; v_gene: TRBV7-2; CDR3aa: CASSRQGRDEKLFF; CDR3nt: TGTGCCAGCAGCCGACAGGGGAGAGATGAAAAACTGTTTTTT
j_gene: TRBJ1-1; d_gene: .; abundance: .; len: 14; v_gene: TRBV9; CDR3aa: CASSVANGETEAFF; CDR3nt: TGTGCCAGCAGCGTAGCAAATGGGGAGACTGAAGCTTTCTTT
j_gene: TRBJ2-1; d_gene: TRBD2; abundance: .; len: 15; v_gene: TRBV27; CDR3aa: CASSIIAGGYNEQFF; CDR3nt: TGTGCCAGCAGTATCATAGCGGGGGGGTACAATGAGCAGTTCTTC
j_gene: TRBJ1-4; d_gene: TRBD1; abundance: few; len: 13; v_gene: TRBV6-6; CDR3aa: CASRGQRNEKLFF; CDR3nt: TGTGCCAGCAGGGGACAGAGGAATGAAAAACTGTTTTTT
j_gene: TRBJ1-5; d_gene: TRBD1; abundance: .; len: 15; v_gene: TRBV18; CDR3aa: CASSPRTGANQPQHF; CDR3nt: TGTGCCAGCTCACCACGGACAGGGGCGAATCAGCCCCAGCATTTT
j_gene: TRBJ1-1; d_gene: .; abundance: .; len: 12; v_gene: TRBV11-2; CDR3aa: CAVGRGYTEAFF; CDR3nt: TGTGCTGTAGGTAGGGGCTACACTGAAGCTTTCTTT
j_gene: TRBJ2-5; d_gene: TRBD2; abundance: few; len: 15; v_gene: TRBV7-3; CDR3aa: CASSPAGGRQETQYF; CDR3nt: TGTGCCAGCAGCCCAGCGGGGGGGCGGCAAGAGACCCAGTACTTC
j_gene: TRBJ2-5; d_gene: .; abundance: .; len: 14; v_gene: TRBV7-6; CDR3aa: CASSLVAGGETQYF; CDR3nt: TGTGCCAGCAGCTTAGTTGCGGGTGGAGAGACCCAGTACTTC
j_gene: TRBJ1-5; d_gene: .; abundance: few; len: 13; v_gene: TRBV29-1; CDR3aa: CSAGPGGNQPQHF; CDR3nt: TGCAGCGCTGGACCGGGAGGCAATCAGCCCCAGCATTTT
j_gene: TRBJ1-1; d_gene: TRBD1; abundance: .; len: 16; v_gene: TRBV27; CDR3aa: CASSRGPGTVKSEAFF; CDR3nt: TGTGCCAGCAGTAGGGGACCCGGGACAGTTAAGTCTGAAGCTTTCTTT
j_gene: TRBJ2-7; d_gene: TRBD2; abundance: few; len: 15; v_gene: TRBV11-3; CDR3aa: CASRLAGGGDYEQYF; CDR3nt: TGTGCCAGCAGACTAGCGGGAGGCGGTGACTACGAGCAGTACTTC
j_gene: TRBJ2-2; d_gene: .; abundance: .; len: 16; v_gene: TRBV7-6; CDR3aa: CASSPVGGSNTGELFF; CDR3nt: TGTGCCAGCAGCCCCGTTGGCGGGTCGAACACCGGGGAGCTGTTTTTT
j_gene: TRBJ2-1; d_gene: TRBD1; abundance: .; len: 15; v_gene: TRBV5-4; CDR3aa: CASSFWDRLYNEQFF; CDR3nt: TGTGCCAGCAGCTTCTGGGACAGGTTATACAATGAGCAGTTCTTC
j_gene: TRBJ1-5; d_gene: TRBD1; abundance: .; len: 15; v_gene: TRBV28; CDR3aa: CASSGGGQGAQPQHF; CDR3nt: TGTGCCAGCAGTGGGGGGGGTCAGGGGGCTCAGCCCCAGCATTTT
j_gene: TRBJ2-1; d_gene: .; abundance: .; len: 14; v_gene: TRBV12-5; CDR3aa: CASGRPGNRNEQFF; CDR3nt: TGTGCTAGTGGCCGACCAGGGAATCGCAATGAGCAGTTCTTC
j_gene: TRBJ2-1; d_gene: TRBD2; abundance: few; len: 14; v_gene: TRBV14; CDR3aa: CASSRRGVYNEQFF; CDR3nt: TGTGCCAGCAGCCGCCGGGGGGTCTACAATGAGCAGTTCTTC
j_gene: TRBJ2-5; d_gene: .; abundance: few; len: 13; v_gene: TRBV2; CDR3aa: CASSAGFGETQYF; CDR3nt: TGTGCCAGCAGTGCGGGATTTGGGGAGACCCAGTACTTC
j_gene: TRBJ2-5; d_gene: TRBD2; abundance: few; len: 16; v_gene: TRBV28; CDR3aa: CASSLSGGGPWETQYF; CDR3nt: TGTGCCAGCAGCCTCTCGGGCGGGGGGCCCTGGGAGACCCAGTACTTC
j_gene: TRBJ1-5; d_gene: TRBD1; abundance: few; len: 13; v_gene: TRBV4-2; CDR3aa: CASGLDRDQPQHF; CDR3nt: TGTGCCAGCGGCCTTGACAGGGATCAGCCCCAGCATTTT
j_gene: TRBJ1-5; d_gene: TRBD1; abundance: .; len: 15; v_gene: TRBV19; CDR3aa: CASSGRQGSNQPQHF; CDR3nt: TGTGCCTCATCCGGAAGACAGGGTAGCAATCAGCCCCAGCATTTT
j_gene: TRBJ2-7; d_gene: TRBD1; abundance: .; len: 15; v_gene: TRBV4-3; CDR3aa: CASSQDRDSLYEQYF; CDR3nt: TGCGCCAGCAGCCAAGATAGGGACAGCCTATACGAGCAGTACTTC
j_gene: TRBJ2-7; d_gene: .; abundance: .; len: 13; v_gene: TRBV29-1; CDR3aa: CSVEDWGRREQYF; CDR3nt: TGCAGCGTTGAAGACTGGGGGAGGAGGGAGCAGTACTTC
j_gene: TRBJ2-2; d_gene: TRBD1; abundance: few; len: 16; v_gene: TRBV4-2; CDR3aa: CASSQDTGGWAGELFF; CDR3nt: TGTGCCAGCAGCCAGGATACAGGGGGCTGGGCCGGGGAGCTGTTTTTT
j_gene: TRBJ2-2; d_gene: TRBD2; abundance: few; len: 15; v_gene: TRBV6-6; CDR3aa: CASTQTSGVAGELFF; CDR3nt: TGTGCCAGCACCCAAACTAGCGGGGTCGCCGGGGAGCTGTTTTTT